A single sample is the source of the 24 T cell receptor beta chains below, sequenced in a study of T cell responses to AZD1222 COVID-19 vaccine. Measured with immunoSEQ multiplex PCR; TCRdb has only the in-frame clones, and not every one. The top ten hold approximately 1% of the sample, which has 120,000 or so clones, 92% seen once. This specimen consisted of peripheral blood, obtained on day 0 of AZD1222 vaccination. The receptors come from an adult in good health.

The chain carries TRBV19 and TRBJ2-2; possible D gene TRBD1, 6 bases. The CDR3 extends over 14 amino acids. V gave up 7 bases and J gave up 4 bases, with 13 bases separating them. Germline-derived CDR1 and CDR2 are LNHDA and SQIVND (reference sequence). CDR3 amino acids: CASIGPGVTGELFF. CDR3 bases: TGTGCCAGTATAGGACCAGGGGTCACCGGGGAGCTGTTTTTT.

The chain is built from TRBV15 and TRBJ1-6; D possibly corresponds to TRBD1 (5 bases). The germline V gene has CDR1 LNHNV and CDR2 YYDKDF (reference sequence). Trimming removed 4 bases at V and 9 bases at J, with 13 bases between. This CDR3 is built from 14 residues. Here the CDR3 DNA reads TGTGCCACCAGCATAGGGAGGGGAGGTTCACCCCTCCACTTT. Translating it yields CATSIGRGGSPLHF.

The chain employs TRBV6-4 and TRBJ2-4; possible D gene TRBD2, 6 bases. V was shortened by 2 bases and J by 3 bases, with 20 bases between the two germline ends. CDR3 length: 18 residues. Looked up from germline, CDR1 is MRHNA and CDR2 is SNTAGT. CDR3 protein: CASSDVEGGGIDKNIQYF. DNA for the CDR3: TGTGCCAGCAGTGACGTCGAGGGCGGCGGGATCGACAAAAACATTCAGTACTTC.

The V and J genes are TRBV12-3 or TRBV12-4 and TRBJ2-3; unclear D gene. The CDR3 length is 12 residues. The V end lost 1 base, the J end lost 6 bases, and 5 bases lay between the germline ends. CDR3 amino acids: CASSLGADTQYF. As DNA, the CDR3 is TGTGCCAGCAGTTTAGGGGCGGATACGCAGTATTTT.

V is TRBV18 and J is TRBJ1-1; D uncertain. CDR3 size: 14 residues. Germline CDR1 reads KGHSH; CDR2 reads LQKENI. The germline V and J ends were trimmed by 0 bases and 4 bases, with 9 bases remaining between them. The CDR3, as DNA: TGTGCCAGCTCACCACCAGGGCGCGGCACTGAAGCTTTCTTT. Its protein is CASSPPGRGTEAFF.

The chain has TRBV28 and TRBJ2-7; D might be TRBD1 (6 bases). The CDR3 length is 13 residues. Trimming took 3 bases from V and 4 from J, leaving 10 bases between them. CDR1 and CDR2 (germline): MDHEN, SYDVKM. CDR3 DNA sequence: TGTGCCAGCAGTTTTCTGGGGGCGTACGAGCAGTACTTC. As protein: CASSFLGAYEQYF. The full variable domain, in which reference TRBV28 and TRBJ2-7 provide the parts outside the CDR3, is DVKVTQSSRYLVKRTGEKVFLECVQDMDHENMFWYRQDPGLGLRLIYFSYDVKMKEKGDIPEGYSVSREKKERFSLILESASTNQTSMYLCASSFLGAYEQYFGPGTRLTVT.

The chain links TRBV20-1 to TRBJ1-5; no clear D. The CDR3 sequence is 11 residues long. CDR1 and CDR2 from the germline V gene are DFQATT and SNEGSKA (reference sequence). The V and J ends lost 6 bases and 11 bases respectively, with 14 bases between them. CDR3 sequence: CSASGPPAQHF. In nucleotides, the CDR3 is TGCAGTGCCTCCGGGCCCCCCGCCCAGCATTTT.

V gene TRBV18 combines with J gene TRBJ1-3; TRBD1 is a possible D gene (5 bases). This CDR3 has 15 residues. Per the germline V gene, CDR1 is KGHSH and CDR2 is LQKENI. V gave up 1 base and J gave up 3 bases, with 10 bases separating them. The CDR3 is CASSPQGPGGNTIYF. CDR3 DNA sequence: TGTGCCAGCTCACCACAGGGACCAGGTGGAAACACCATATATTTT.

The chain has TRBV27 and TRBJ2-1; 11 nucleotides align to TRBD2. The trim removed 4 bases at V and 2 bases at J, leaving 4 bases unmatched. Germline-derived CDR1 and CDR2 are MNHEY and SMNVEV (reference sequence). The CDR3 extends over 16 amino acids. CDR3 nucleotide sequence: TGTGCCAGCAGTTCCCTAGCGGGAGGTACCTACAATGAGCAGTTCTTC. Its translation: CASSSLAGGTYNEQFF.

The chain uses TRBV10-2 and TRBJ1-6, with D possibly TRBD1 on 5 matching bases. The CDR3 totals 14 residues. CDR1 WSHSY and CDR2 SAAADI come from the germline V gene. The V end lost 0 bases, the J end lost 12 bases, and 12 bases lay between the germline ends. CDR3 amino acids: CASSESLWGGPLHF. In DNA form, the CDR3 reads TGCGCCAGCAGTGAGTCGTTGTGGGGGGGACCCCTCCACTTT.

This clone was found once. CDR3 loop: CASSLSGGRSYNEQFF. CDR3 nucleotide sequence: TGCGCCAGCAGCTTATCCGGGGGGCGGTCCTACAATGAGCAGTTCTTC. The chain joins TRBV5-1 to TRBJ2-1; a possible D gene is TRBD2 (7 bases). The CDR3 has 16 amino acids. Germline CDR1 reads SGHRS; CDR2 reads YFSETQ. Trimming removed 2 bases at V and 1 base at J, with 13 bases between. The variable domain in full, completed from reference TRBV5-1 and TRBJ2-1, reads KAGVTQTPRYLIKTRGQQVTLSCSPISGHRSVSWYQQTPGQGLQFLFEYFSETQRNKGNFPGRFSGRQFSNSRSEMNVSTLELGDSALYLCASSLSGGRSYNEQFFGPGTRLTVL.

The V gene is TRBV6-5, the J gene TRBJ2-2; 7 bases align to TRBD1. After removal of 1 base from V and 0 bases from J, the junction contained 2 bases not matched to a gene. Germline V lookup: CDR1 MNHEY, CDR2 SVGAGI. There are 16 residues in the CDR3. In DNA, the CDR3 is TGTGCCAGCAGTTACTTTGGACAGGCGAACACCGGGGAGCTGTTTTTT. As protein: CASSYFGQANTGELFF.

This clone was observed a single time. The chain couples TRBV28 to TRBJ1-4; tentatively, D is TRBD1 (5 bases). The germline gives CDR1 MDHEN, CDR2 SYDVKM. V was shortened by 6 bases and J by 4 bases, with 21 bases between the two germline ends. There are 17 residues in the CDR3. CDR3 loop: CASSLGFKGRGNEKLFF. CDR3 DNA: TGTGCCAGCAGCTTAGGGTTTAAGGGGCGGGGTAATGAAAAACTGTTTTTT.

For the CDR3, the DNA is TGTGCCAGCCGAGCTAACTATGGCTACACCTTC. It yields the protein CASRANYGYTF. The V gene is TRBV7-9, the J gene TRBJ1-2; D gene uncertain. Trimming removed 8 bases from V and 0 bases from J, with 4 bases in between. Germline CDR1 reads SEHNR; CDR2 reads FQNEAQ (reference sequence). The CDR3 has 11 amino acids. The full variable domain, rest sourced from reference TRBV7-9 and TRBJ1-2, is DTGVSQNPRHKITKRGQNVTFRCDPISEHNRLYWYRQTLGQGPEFLTYFQNEAQLEKSRLLSDRFSAERPKGSFSTLEIQRTEQGDSAMYLCASRANYGYTFGSGTRLTVV.

This chain uses TRBV5-8 with TRBJ2-3, with unresolved D. CDR1 and CDR2 (germline): SGHTS, YDEGEE. The CDR3 totals 14 residues. V lost 3 bases and J lost 6, with 14 bases in between. The DNA of the CDR3 is TGTGCCAGCAGCTCCGCTTCGATTGGCGATACGCAGTATTTT. This encodes CASSSASIGDTQYF.

The V gene is TRBV7-3, the J gene TRBJ2-1; 7 nucleotides align to TRBD2. The V segment lost 2 bases and the J segment 6 bases; nucleotides outside the gene matches: 7. The CDR3 is made up of 15 amino acids. CDR1 and CDR2 from the germline V gene are SGHTA and FQGTGA. This CDR3 is CASSLGGRAGNEQFF. CDR3 nucleotide sequence: TGTGCCAGCAGCTTAGGTGGGAGGGCCGGCAATGAGCAGTTCTTC.

The chain recombines TRBV2 with TRBJ2-1, with D unresolved. V was shortened by 5 bases and J by 5 bases, with 13 bases between the two germline ends. The CDR3 consists of 14 residues. Germline-derived CDR1 and CDR2 are SNHLY and FYNNEI. CDR3 sequence: CASSPRHSHNEQFF. The CDR3 DNA is TGTGCCAGCAGTCCCCGCCATAGTCACAATGAGCAGTTCTTC. Full variable domain (outside the CDR3, taken from reference TRBV2 and TRBJ2-1): EPEVTQTPSHQVTQMGQEVILRCVPISNHLYFYWYRQILGQKVEFLVSFYNNEISEKSEIFDDQFSVERPDGSNFTLKIRSTKLEDSAMYFCASSPRHSHNEQFFGPGTRLTVL.

The chain joins TRBV2 to TRBJ2-3; the match to TRBD1 covers 10 bases. Trimming at V came to 6 bases and at J to 8 bases, leaving 8 bases not matched to a gene. Germline assignment: CDR1 SNHLY and CDR2 FYNNEI. The CDR3 runs to 14 residues. The DNA of the CDR3 is TGTGCCAGCAGCTTGGACAGGGGGGGCTCTACGCAGTATTTT. This translates into CASSLDRGGSTQYF.

This chain uses TRBV28 with TRBJ1-2, with a possible D match to TRBD1 (5 bases). V was cut by 6 bases and J by 4 bases, with 12 bases left in between. CDR1 and CDR2 from the germline V gene are MDHEN and SYDVKM. The CDR3 consists of 13 residues. The CDR3 loop is CASSIQDLYGYTF. The DNA of the CDR3 is TGTGCCAGCAGCATACAGGACCTCTATGGCTACACCTTC.

The chain couples TRBV29-1 to TRBJ2-3; D is unclear. The V end was cut by 4 bases, the J end by 2 bases, with 10 bases between. The CDR3 loop spans 13 amino acids. Per germline, CDR1 SQVTM and CDR2 ANQGSEA. This CDR3 reads CSVGGRHTDTQYF. The CDR3 DNA reads as TGCAGCGTTGGGGGTAGACACACAGATACGCAGTATTTT.

The rearrangement joins TRBV10-3 to TRBJ1-3; possible D gene TRBD1, 6 bases. The germline V gene has CDR1 ENHRY and CDR2 SYGVKD. The length of the CDR3 is 15 residues. V was trimmed by 8 bases and J by 2 bases, leaving 16 bases between them. CDR3 DNA sequence: TGTGCCATCGCCTTGACAGGAAGAACTGGAAACACCATATATTTT. Translation: CAIALTGRTGNTIYF.

J is TRBJ2-1 and V is TRBV4-1; 12 positions agree with TRBD1. The CDR3 runs to 15 residues. Germline CDR1 is MGHRA and CDR2 is YSYEKL. Losses at the gene ends were 4 bases for V and 8 bases for J; bases not matched to a gene: 6. CDR3 nucleotides: TGCGCCAGCAGCCCGACGGGGACAGGGGGCTATGAGCAGTTCTTC. Encoded protein: CASSPTGTGGYEQFF.

The CDR3 sequence: CASSSRTGATEAFF. Written as DNA, the CDR3 is TGTGCCAGCAGCTCCCGGACAGGGGCCACTGAAGCTTTCTTT. V is TRBV7-9 and J is TRBJ1-1, with 9 positions matching TRBD1. Germline loops: CDR1 SEHNR, CDR2 FQNEAQ (reference sequence). CDR3 length: 14 residues. Unmatched junction bases numbered 4, after V lost 4 bases and J lost 4 bases.

The chain joins TRBV4-1 to TRBJ2-1; 8 bases align to TRBD2. This CDR3 comprises 16 residues. Per the germline V gene, CDR1 is MGHRA and CDR2 is YSYEKL. With 0 bases clipped from V and 6 bases from J, the junction kept 7 bases outside the gene matches. The CDR3 region is CASSQEGAGEVNEQFF. The CDR3 nucleotides read TGCGCCAGCAGCCAAGAAGGAGCGGGAGAGGTCAATGAGCAGTTCTTC.